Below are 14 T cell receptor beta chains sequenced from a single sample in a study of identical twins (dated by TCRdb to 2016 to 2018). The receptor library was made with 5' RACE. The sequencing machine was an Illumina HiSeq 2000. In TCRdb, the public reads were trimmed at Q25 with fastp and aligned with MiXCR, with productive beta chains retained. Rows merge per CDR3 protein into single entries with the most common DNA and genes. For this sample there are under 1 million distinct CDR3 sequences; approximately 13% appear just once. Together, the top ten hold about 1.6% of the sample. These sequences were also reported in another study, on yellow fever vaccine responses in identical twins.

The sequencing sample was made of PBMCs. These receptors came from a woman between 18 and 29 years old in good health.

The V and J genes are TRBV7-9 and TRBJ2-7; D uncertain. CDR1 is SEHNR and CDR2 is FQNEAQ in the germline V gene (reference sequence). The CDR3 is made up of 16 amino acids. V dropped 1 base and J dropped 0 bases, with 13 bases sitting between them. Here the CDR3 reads CASSLESWDSSYEQYF. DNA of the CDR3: TGTGCCAGCAGCTTAGAGTCATGGGATAGCTCCTACGAGCAGTACTTC.

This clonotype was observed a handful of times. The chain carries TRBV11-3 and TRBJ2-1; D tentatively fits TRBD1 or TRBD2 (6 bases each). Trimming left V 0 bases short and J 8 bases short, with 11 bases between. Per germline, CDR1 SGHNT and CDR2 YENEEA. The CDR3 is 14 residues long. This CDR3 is CASSLETGAYEQFF. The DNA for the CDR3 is TGTGCCAGCAGCTTAGAGACGGGGGCATATGAGCAGTTCTTC.

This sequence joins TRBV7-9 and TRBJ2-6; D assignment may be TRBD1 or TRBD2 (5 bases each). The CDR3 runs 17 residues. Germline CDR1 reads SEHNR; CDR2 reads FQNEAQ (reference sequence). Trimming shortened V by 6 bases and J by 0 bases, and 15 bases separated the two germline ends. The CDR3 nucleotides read TGTGCCAGCAGATACCCGGGACGGATCTCTGGGGCCAACGTCCTGACTTTC. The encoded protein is CASRYPGRISGANVLTF. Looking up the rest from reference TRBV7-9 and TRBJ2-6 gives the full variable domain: DTGVSQNPRHKITKRGQNVTFRCDPISEHNRLYWYRQTLGQGPEFLTYFQNEAQLEKSRLLSDRFSAERPKGSFSTLEIQRTEQGDSAMYLCASRYPGRISGANVLTFGAGSRLTVL.

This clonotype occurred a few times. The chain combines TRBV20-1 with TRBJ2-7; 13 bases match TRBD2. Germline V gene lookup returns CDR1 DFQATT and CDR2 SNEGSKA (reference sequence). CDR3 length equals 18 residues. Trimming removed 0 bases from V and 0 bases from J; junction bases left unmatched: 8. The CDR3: CSARDTGTSGASSYEQYF. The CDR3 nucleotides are TGCAGTGCTAGAGACACCGGGACTAGCGGGGCGAGCTCCTACGAGCAGTACTTC.

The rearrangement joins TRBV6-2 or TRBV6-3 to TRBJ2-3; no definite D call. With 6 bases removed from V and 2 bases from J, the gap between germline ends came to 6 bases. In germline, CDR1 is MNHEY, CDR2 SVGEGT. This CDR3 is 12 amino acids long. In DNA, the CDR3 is TGTGCCAGCAGGGCCAACACAGATACGCAGTATTTT. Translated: CASRANTDTQYF.

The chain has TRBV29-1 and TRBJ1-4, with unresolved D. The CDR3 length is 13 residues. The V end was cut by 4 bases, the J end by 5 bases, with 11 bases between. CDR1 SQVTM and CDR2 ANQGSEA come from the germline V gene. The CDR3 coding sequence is TGCAGCGTTGCGTTTGGAGTCAATGAAAAACTGTTTTTT. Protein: CSVAFGVNEKLFF. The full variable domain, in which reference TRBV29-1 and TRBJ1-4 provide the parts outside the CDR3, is SAVISQKPSRDICQRGTSLTIQCQVDSQVTMMFWYRQQPGQSLTLIATANQGSEATYESGFVIDKFPISRPNLTFSTLTVSNMSPEDSSIYLCSVAFGVNEKLFFGSGTQLSVL.

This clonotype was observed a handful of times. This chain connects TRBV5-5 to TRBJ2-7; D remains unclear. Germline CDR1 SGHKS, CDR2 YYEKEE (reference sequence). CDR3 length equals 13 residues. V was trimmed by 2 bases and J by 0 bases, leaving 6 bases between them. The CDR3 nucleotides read TGTGCCAGCAGCTTTCAGCTCTCCTACGAGCAGTACTTC. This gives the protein CASSFQLSYEQYF.

The CDR3 nucleotides are TGTGCCAGCAGCCCTCCGGGGAGCGGCGCAGATACGCAGTATTTT. It yields the protein CASSPPGSGADTQYF. The chain links TRBV7-9 to TRBJ2-3; perhaps TRBD2 as D (5 bases). The CDR3 has 15 residues. CDR1 and CDR2 from the germline V gene are SEHNR and FQNEAQ (reference sequence). V lost 5 bases and J 4 bases, leaving 16 bases between the germline ends.

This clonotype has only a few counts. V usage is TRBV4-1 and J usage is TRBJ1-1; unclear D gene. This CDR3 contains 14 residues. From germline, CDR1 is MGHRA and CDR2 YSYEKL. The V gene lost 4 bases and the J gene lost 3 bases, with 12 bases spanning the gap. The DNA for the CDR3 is TGCGCCAGCAGCCCCTCGACGAGGTACACTGAAGCTTTCTTT. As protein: CASSPSTRYTEAFF.

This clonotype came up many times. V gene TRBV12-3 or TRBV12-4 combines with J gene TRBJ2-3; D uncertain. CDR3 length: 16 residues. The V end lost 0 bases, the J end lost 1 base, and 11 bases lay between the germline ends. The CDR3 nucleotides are TGTGCCAGCAGTTTAGCGTCCTCGATCGGCACAGATACGCAGTATTTT. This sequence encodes CASSLASSIGTDTQYF.

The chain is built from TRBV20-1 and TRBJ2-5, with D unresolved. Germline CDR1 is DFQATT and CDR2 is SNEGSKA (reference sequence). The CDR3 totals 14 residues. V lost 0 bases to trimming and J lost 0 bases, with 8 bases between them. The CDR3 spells CSARDLTNQETQYF. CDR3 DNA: TGCAGTGCTAGAGATCTAACTAACCAAGAGACCCAGTACTTC.

For the CDR3, the DNA is TGTGCCAGCAGTTACTCTCCTGAGTATCAGCCCCAGCATTTT. This sequence encodes CASSYSPEYQPQHF. J is TRBJ1-5 and V is TRBV6-5; D is unclear. The V end lost 0 bases, the J end lost 5 bases, and 8 bases lay between the germline ends. The CDR3 is 14 amino acids. The V gene's germline CDR1 is MNHEY and CDR2 SVGAGI.

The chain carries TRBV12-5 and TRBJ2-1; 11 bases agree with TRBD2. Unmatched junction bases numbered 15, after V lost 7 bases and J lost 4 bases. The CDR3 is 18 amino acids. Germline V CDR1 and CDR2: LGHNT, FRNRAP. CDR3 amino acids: CASERLAGLGRGYNEQFF. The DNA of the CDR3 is TGTGCTAGTGAGAGACTAGCGGGATTGGGAAGGGGTTACAATGAGCAGTTCTTC.

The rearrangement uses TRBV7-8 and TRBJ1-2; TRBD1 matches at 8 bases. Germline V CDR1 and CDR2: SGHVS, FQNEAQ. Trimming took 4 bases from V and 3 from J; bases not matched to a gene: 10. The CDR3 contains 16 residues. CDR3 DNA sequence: TGTGCCAGCAGCTCGCAGGGTGGACAGGGCCACTATGGCTACACCTTC. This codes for CASSSQGGQGHYGYTF.